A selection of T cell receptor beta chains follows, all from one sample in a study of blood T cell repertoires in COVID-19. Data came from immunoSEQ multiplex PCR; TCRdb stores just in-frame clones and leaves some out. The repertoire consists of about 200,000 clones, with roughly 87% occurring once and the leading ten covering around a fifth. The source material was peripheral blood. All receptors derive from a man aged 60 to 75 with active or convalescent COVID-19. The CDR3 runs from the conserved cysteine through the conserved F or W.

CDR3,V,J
CASSYDWTDTQYF,TRBV6-5,TRBJ2-3
CASSPGLFTGELFF,TRBV9,TRBJ2-2
CAWSPGGTEAFF,TRBV30,TRBJ1-1
CASSLNPRPGPYEQYF,TRBV5-5,TRBJ2-7
CASRRTSGGDNEQFF,TRBV2,TRBJ2-1
CASSFFSYSSNQPQHF,TRBV5-6,TRBJ1-5
CATSDSGTGGVSGELFF,TRBV24-1,TRBJ2-2
CASSQENRGNTIYF,TRBV4-1,TRBJ1-3
CASREQGGTEAFF,TRBV2,TRBJ1-1
CASSLAENYGYTF,TRBV11-2,TRBJ1-2
CARSPQGAMAYEQYF,TRBV7-5,TRBJ2-7
CASSVTGIGNTIYF,TRBV2,TRBJ1-3
CATEQRQIAGGYYEQFF,TRBV7-9,TRBJ2-1
CASSRRDREYGYTF,TRBV27,TRBJ1-2
CASSKKRKQGNSYNSPLHF,TRBV21-1,TRBJ1-6
CASTYRVEYGYTF,TRBV12-3/TRBV12-4,TRBJ1-2
CASRTRDRVDYEQYF,TRBV6-5,TRBJ2-7
CASSSTGTYNSPLHF,TRBV7-2,TRBJ1-6
CASRTGTSGANVLTF,TRBV6-5,TRBJ2-6
CASSPLAAGGTNTGELFF,TRBV9,TRBJ2-2
CASGRQETYGYTF,TRBV5-6,TRBJ1-2
CASSYLGQGGNSPLHF,TRBV6-5,TRBJ1-6
CASGIQGAGETQYF,TRBV5-1,TRBJ2-5
CASSNAAGAPEAFF,TRBV21-1,TRBJ1-1
CASSPRLWGQRSDEQFF,TRBV5-1,TRBJ2-1
CSASGTGGSPLHF,TRBV20-1,TRBJ1-6
CSVRTSGGTTDTQYF,TRBV29-1,TRBJ2-3
CASLSPGANVLTF,TRBV6-5,TRBJ2-6
CASPLHNQNGLAGQETQYF,TRBV7-2,TRBJ2-5
CASSYVAGGETQYF,TRBV6-6,TRBJ2-5
CATSRQGQGYGYTF,TRBV15,TRBJ1-2
CAGSQGNRYNGYTF,TRBV19,TRBJ1-2
CASSLTGLPARDEQFF,TRBV7-8,TRBJ2-1
CSVEEEGRETQYF,TRBV29-1,TRBJ2-5
CASSEGQGILPQGEAFF,TRBV2,TRBJ1-1
CASSVGTGPWGAFF,TRBV9,TRBJ1-1
CASSLGGEWTEAFF,TRBV27,TRBJ1-1
CASSRGQGIGNTIYF,TRBV5-1,TRBJ1-3